The sequence of this TCR beta chain was determined in a study of shared clonotypes between healthy human individuals. Findings and caveats of the study: Sampling involved blood alone; tissue repertoires likely differ. Estimated clonotype richness was generally higher in naive than memory subsets.

It was roughly 210 ng DNA, 25,000 to 35,000 T cell genomes, that sorted-subset replicate PCRs used. Only in-frame clones appear in the TCRdb table, and some are missing; sequencing was by immunoSEQ multiplex PCR. The table lists about 510,000 clones, less than 96% of them singletons, with approximately 0.06% in the top ten. Points on this clone: Its antigen is undetermined.

The specimen sequenced was naive CD4+ T cells sorted from blood. Described subset: CD45RA+ positively selected. This clonotype was sampled from a woman aged 30 to 39 in good health.

CDR3 region: CASRFVGVGETQYF. CDR3 nucleotides: TGTGCCAGCAGATTTGTTGGCGTAGGGGAGACCCAGTACTTC. The J gene is TRBJ2-5, the V gene TRBV6-6; D uncertain. Trimming removed 6 bases from V and 5 bases from J, with 16 bases in between. Per germline, CDR1 MNHNY and CDR2 SVGAGI (reference sequence). The length of the CDR3 is 14 residues.